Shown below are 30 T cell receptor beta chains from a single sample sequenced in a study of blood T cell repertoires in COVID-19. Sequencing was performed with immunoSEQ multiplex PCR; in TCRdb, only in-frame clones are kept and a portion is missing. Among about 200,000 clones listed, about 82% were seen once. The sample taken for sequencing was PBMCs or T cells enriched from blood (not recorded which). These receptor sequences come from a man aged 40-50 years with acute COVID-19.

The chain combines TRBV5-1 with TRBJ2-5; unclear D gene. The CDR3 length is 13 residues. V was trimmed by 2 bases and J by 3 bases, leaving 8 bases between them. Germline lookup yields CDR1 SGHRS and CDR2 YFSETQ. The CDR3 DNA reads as TGCGCCAGCAGCTTTACAGCCGAAGAGACCCAGTACTTC. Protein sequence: CASSFTAEETQYF.

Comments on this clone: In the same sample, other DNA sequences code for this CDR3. The chain's CDR3 is CASSLLAGVSDTQYF. Written as DNA, the CDR3 is TGTGCCAGCAGCTTACTAGCGGGAGTCTCAGATACGCAGTATTTT. The J gene is TRBJ2-3, the V gene TRBV7-2; 10 bases align to TRBD2. The CDR3 is 15 residues long. Trimming took 2 bases from V and 4 from J; bases not matched to a gene: 3. Germline V gene sequence: CDR1 SGHTA, CDR2 FQGNSA. The complete variable domain, with remaining parts taken from reference TRBV7-2 and TRBJ2-3, reads GAGVSQSPSNKVTEKGKDVELRCDPISGHTALYWYRQSLGQGLEFLIYFQGNSAPDKSGLPSDRFSAERTGGSVSTLTIQRTQQEDSAVYLCASSLLAGVSDTQYFGPGTRLTVL.

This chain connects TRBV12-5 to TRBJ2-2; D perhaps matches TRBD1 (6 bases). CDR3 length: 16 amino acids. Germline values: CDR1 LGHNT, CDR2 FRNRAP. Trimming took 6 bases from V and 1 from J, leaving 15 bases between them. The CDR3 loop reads CASGPPGTKNTGELFF. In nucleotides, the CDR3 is TGTGCTAGTGGCCCCCCCGGGACAAAGAACACCGGGGAGCTGTTTTTT.

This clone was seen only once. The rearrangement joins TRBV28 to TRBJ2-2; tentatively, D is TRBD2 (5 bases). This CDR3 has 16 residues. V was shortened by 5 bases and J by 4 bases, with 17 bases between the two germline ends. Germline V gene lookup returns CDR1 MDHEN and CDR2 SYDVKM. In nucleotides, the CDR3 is TGTGCCAGCAGTCCCCTGAATCCCGCGGGCACCGGGGAGCTGTTTTTT. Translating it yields CASSPLNPAGTGELFF.

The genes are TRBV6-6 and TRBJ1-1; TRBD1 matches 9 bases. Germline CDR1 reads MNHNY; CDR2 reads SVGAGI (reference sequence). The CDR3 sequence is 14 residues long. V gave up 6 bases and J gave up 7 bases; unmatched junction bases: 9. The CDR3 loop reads CASRSTGGGGEAFF. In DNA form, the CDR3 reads TGTGCCAGCAGGTCCACAGGGGGCGGTGGTGAAGCTTTCTTT.

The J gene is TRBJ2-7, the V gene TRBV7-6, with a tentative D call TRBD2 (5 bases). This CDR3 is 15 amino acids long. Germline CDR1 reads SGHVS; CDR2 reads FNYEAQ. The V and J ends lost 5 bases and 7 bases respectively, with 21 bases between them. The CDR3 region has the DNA TGTGCCAGCAGCCAAGAGTTGGGAGAATTTCTGGAGCAGTACTTC. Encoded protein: CASSQELGEFLEQYF.

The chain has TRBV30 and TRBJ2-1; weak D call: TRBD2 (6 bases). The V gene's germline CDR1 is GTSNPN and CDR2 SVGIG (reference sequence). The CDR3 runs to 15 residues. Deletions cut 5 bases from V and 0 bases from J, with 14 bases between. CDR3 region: CAWGTGLSSYNEQFF. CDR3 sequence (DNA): TGTGCCTGGGGAACGGGACTGAGCTCCTACAATGAGCAGTTCTTC.

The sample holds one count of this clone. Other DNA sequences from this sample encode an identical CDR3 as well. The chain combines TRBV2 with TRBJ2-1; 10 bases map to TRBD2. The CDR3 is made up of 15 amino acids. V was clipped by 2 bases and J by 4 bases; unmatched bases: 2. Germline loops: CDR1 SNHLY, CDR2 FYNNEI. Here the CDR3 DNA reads TGTGCCAGCAGTGAAAGACTAGCGGGTTACAATGAGCAGTTCTTC. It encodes CASSERLAGYNEQFF.

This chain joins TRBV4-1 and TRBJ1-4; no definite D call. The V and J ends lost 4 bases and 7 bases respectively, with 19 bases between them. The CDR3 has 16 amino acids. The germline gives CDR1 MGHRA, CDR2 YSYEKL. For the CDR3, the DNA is TGCGCCAGCAGCCTGACTGGGAGGCCTTTGGGTGAAAAACTGTTTTTT. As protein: CASSLTGRPLGEKLFF.

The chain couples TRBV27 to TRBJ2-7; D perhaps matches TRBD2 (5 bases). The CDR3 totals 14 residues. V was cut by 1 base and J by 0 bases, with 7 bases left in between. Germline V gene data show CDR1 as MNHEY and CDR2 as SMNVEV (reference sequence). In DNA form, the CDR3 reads TGTGCCAGCAGTTTATATGGGAGCTCCTACGAGCAGTACTTC. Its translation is CASSLYGSSYEQYF.

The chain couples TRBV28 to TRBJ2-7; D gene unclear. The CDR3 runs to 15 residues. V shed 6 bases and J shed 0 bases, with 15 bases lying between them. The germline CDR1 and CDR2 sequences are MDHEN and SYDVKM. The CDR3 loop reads CASRPRFVISYEQYF. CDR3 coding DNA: TGTGCCAGCAGGCCCCGGTTTGTTATCTCCTACGAGCAGTACTTC.

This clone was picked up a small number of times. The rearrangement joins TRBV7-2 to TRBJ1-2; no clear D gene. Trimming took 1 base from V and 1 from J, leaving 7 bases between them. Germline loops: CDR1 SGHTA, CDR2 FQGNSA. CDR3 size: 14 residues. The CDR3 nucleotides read TGTGCCAGCAGCTTAGGGCACCTTAACTATGGCTACACCTTC. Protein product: CASSLGHLNYGYTF.

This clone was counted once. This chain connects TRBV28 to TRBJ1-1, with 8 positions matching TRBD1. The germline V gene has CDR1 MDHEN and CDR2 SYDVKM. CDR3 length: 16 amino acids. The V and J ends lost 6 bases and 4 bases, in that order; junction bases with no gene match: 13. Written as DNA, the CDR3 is TGTGCCAGCAGGAAAGGCGACAGGGGAAGAAGCACTGAAGCTTTCTTT. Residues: CASRKGDRGRSTEAFF. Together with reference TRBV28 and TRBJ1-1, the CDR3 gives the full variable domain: DVKVTQSSRYLVKRTGEKVFLECVQDMDHENMFWYRQDPGLGLRLIYFSYDVKMKEKGDIPEGYSVSREKKERFSLILESASTNQTSMYLCASRKGDRGRSTEAFFGQGTRLTVV.

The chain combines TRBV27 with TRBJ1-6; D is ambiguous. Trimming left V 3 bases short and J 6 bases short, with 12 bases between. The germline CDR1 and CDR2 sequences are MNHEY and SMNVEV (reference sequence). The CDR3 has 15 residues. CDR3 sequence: CASSFEELGNSPLHF. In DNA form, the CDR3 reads TGTGCCAGCAGTTTCGAGGAGTTGGGTAATTCACCCCTCCACTTT.

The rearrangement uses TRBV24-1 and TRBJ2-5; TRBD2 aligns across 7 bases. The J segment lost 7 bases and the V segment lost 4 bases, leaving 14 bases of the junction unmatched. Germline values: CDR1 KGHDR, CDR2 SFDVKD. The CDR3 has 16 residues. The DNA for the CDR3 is TGTGCCACCAGTGAAAAAATTAGCGGGCCCAGCGGGACCCAGTACTTC. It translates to CATSEKISGPSGTQYF.

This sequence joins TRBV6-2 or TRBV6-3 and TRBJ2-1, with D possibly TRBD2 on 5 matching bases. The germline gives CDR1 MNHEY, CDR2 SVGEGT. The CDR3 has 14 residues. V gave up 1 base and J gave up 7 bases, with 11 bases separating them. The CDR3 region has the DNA TGTGCCAGCAGTTACTTGACTACCGGAAATGAGCAGTTCTTC. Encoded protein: CASSYLTTGNEQFF.

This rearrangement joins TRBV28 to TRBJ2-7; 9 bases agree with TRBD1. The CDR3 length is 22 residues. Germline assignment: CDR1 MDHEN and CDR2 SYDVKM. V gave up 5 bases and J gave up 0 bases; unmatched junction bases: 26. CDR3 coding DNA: TGTGCCAGCAGTCGCCGCCGCCGCTCCGGGACAGGGAGAGTAGCGGGCTCCTACGAGCAGTACTTC. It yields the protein CASSRRRRSGTGRVAGSYEQYF.

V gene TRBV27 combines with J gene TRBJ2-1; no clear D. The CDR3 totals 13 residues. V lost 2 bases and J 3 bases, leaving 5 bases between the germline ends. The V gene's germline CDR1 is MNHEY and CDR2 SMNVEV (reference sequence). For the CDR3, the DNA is TGTGCCAGCAGTTTAGGAGTCTACAATGAGCAGTTCTTC. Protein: CASSLGVYNEQFF.

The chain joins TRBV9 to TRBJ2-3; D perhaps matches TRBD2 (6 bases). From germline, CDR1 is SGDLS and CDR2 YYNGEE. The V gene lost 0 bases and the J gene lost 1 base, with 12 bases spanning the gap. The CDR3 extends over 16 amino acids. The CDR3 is CASSVGVAVGTDTQYF. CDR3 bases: TGTGCCAGCAGCGTAGGTGTAGCGGTGGGCACAGATACGCAGTATTTT. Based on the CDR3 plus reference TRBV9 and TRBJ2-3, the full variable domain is DSGVTQTPKHLITATGQRVTLRCSPRSGDLSVYWYQQSLDQGLQFLIQYYNGEERAKGNILERFSAQQFPDLHSELNLSSLELGDSALYFCASSVGVAVGTDTQYFGPGTRLTVL.

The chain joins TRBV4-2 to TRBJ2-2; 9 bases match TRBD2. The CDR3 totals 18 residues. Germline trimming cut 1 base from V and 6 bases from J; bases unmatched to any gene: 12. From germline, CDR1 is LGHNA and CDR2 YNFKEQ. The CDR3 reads CASSQGASGKGLAGELFF. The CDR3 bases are TGTGCCAGCAGCCAAGGGGCTAGCGGGAAAGGTTTGGCCGGGGAGCTGTTTTTT.

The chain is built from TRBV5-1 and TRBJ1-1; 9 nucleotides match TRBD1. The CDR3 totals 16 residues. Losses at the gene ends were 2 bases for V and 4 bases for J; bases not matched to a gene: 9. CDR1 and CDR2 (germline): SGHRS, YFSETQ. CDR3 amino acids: CASSFQITGGATEAFF. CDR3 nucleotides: TGCGCCAGCAGCTTCCAGATTACAGGGGGCGCCACTGAAGCTTTCTTT.

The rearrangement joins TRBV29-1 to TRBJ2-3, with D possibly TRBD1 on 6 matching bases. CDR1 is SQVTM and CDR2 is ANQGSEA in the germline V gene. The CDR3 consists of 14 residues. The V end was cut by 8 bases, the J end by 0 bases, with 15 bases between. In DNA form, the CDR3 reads TGCAGCTCAAGCGTACAGGGAAGCACAGATACGCAGTATTTT. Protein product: CSSSVQGSTDTQYF.

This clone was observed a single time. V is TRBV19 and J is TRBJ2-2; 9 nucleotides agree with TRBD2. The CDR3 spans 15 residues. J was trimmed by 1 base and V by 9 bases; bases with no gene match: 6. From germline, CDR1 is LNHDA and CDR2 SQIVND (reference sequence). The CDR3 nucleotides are TGTGCCAGCAAGAATAGCGGGGGGAACACCGGGGAGCTGTTTTTT. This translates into CASKNSGGNTGELFF.

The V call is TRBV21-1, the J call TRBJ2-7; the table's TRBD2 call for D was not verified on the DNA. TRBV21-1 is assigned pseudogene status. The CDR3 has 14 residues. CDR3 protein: CASTRGLAPYEQYF. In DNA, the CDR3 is TGTGCCAGCACCCGGGGACTGGCCCCCTACGAGCAGTACTTC.

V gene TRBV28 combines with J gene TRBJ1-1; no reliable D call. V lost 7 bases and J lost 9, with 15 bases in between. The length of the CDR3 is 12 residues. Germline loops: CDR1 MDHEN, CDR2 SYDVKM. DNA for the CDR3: TGTGCCAGCACCGGGTCATACCTACAAGCTTTCTTT. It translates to CASTGSYLQAFF.

CDR3: CAIRTDRAGANVLTF. The CDR3 nucleotides are TGTGCCATCAGGACGGACAGGGCTGGGGCCAACGTCCTGACTTTC. The chain recombines TRBV10-3 with TRBJ2-6, with 8 bases matching TRBD1. This CDR3 spans 15 amino acids. V shed 6 bases, J shed 2 bases, and the junction held 3 bases outside the gene matches. CDR1 ENHRY and CDR2 SYGVKD come from the germline V gene.

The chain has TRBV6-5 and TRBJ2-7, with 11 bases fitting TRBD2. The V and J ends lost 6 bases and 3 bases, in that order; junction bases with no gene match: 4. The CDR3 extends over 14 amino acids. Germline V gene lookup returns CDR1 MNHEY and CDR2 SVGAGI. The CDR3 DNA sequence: TGTGCCAGCAGCCTAGCGGGAGGTAACTACGAGCAGTACTTC. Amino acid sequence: CASSLAGGNYEQYF.

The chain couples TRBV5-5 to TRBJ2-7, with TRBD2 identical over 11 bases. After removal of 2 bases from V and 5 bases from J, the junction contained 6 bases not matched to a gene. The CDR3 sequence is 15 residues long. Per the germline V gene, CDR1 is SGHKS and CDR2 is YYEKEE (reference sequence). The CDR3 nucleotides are TGTGCCAGCAGCTTCAGGTCTAGCGGGAGGAACGAGCAGTACTTC. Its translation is CASSFRSSGRNEQYF.

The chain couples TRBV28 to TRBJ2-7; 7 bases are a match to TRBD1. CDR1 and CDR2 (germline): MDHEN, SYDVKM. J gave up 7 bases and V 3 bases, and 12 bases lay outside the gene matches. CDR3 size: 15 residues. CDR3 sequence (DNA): TGTGCCAGCAGTTTCCCCTCAGGGGGAGTGGGTGAGCAGTACTTC. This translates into CASSFPSGGVGEQYF.

The CDR3 nucleotides read TGCGCCAGCAGCCCACGGACAGGGGACCGCACCATATATTTT. It yields the protein CASSPRTGDRTIYF. The chain joins TRBV4-1 to TRBJ1-3; 9 bases fit TRBD1. The CDR3 contains 14 residues. The junction had 7 bases not matched to a gene; V was cut back by 4 bases and J by 9 bases. Germline CDR1 is MGHRA and CDR2 is YSYEKL.